The present TCR beta chain was sequenced within a study of siplizumab effects on memory and regulatory T cells. The study, taken as a whole, reports: Of the proliferating CD4+ or CD8+ clones, roughly 75-96% lacked a naive or memory phenotype that could be assigned. Alloreactive sequences tracing back to unstimulated CD4+ memory cells were significantly reduced by siplizumab.

About this clone itself: No antigen is known for it.

The CDR3 is 13 residues long. Per the germline V gene, CDR1 is SNHLY and CDR2 is FYNNEI. V lost 3 bases and J lost 2, with 5 bases in between. Using immunoSEQ multiplex PCR, the repertoire was profiled, and TCRdb retains in-frame clones only, with some absent. Altogether around 86,000 clones are present, nearly 95% being singletons, with the ten largest covering 0.3%. This TCR derives from a human donor in good health. The source material was non-Treg CD4+ T cells sorted from blood. The J gene is TRBJ1-5, the V gene TRBV2, with D uncertain. The CDR3 coding sequence is TGTGCCAGCAGTGAGGAAGGCAATCAGCCCCAGCATTTT. Translating it yields CASSEEGNQPQHF.